Following are 5 T cell receptor beta chains from one sample sequenced in a study of T-cell memory formation after mild COVID-19. TCRdb called the 5' RACE reads again in MiXCR, with one record for every CDR3 protein. The table lists some 290,000 distinct CDR3 sequences, about a sixth of them singletons. The specimen was PBMCs or a T cell subset sorted from them (not recorded which). The receptors were gathered from a man between 18 and 29 years old who had mild COVID-19 (a few samples of this study predate the infection). Cell type and time point are not known.

The V gene is TRBV6-6, the J gene TRBJ2-1, with D possibly matching TRBD1 (6 bases). Germline V gives CDR1 MNHNY, CDR2 SVGAGI (reference sequence). CDR3 length: 16 amino acids. V was pared by 6 bases and J by 1 base, with 16 bases between. CDR3 loop: CASRPPGELSYNEQFF. The CDR3 region has the DNA TGTGCCAGCAGACCCCCAGGGGAATTGTCCTACAATGAGCAGTTCTTC.

The chain employs TRBV4-1 and TRBJ1-1, with 9 bases that match TRBD1. CDR3 length: 15 residues. Trimming took 5 bases from V and 1 from J; bases not matched to a gene: 5. Germline-derived CDR1 and CDR2 are MGHRA and YSYEKL. The CDR3 DNA is TGCGCCAGCAGCGACCCGACAGGGGGGAACACTGAAGCTTTCTTT. Amino acids: CASSDPTGGNTEAFF.

This clonotype has more than one count but fewer than ten. V and J are TRBV20-1 and TRBJ1-1; 7 bases line up with TRBD1. V lost 6 bases to trimming and J lost 8 bases; unmatched junction nucleotides: 12. This CDR3 region has 13 residues. Germline-derived CDR1 and CDR2 are DFQATT and SNEGSKA (reference sequence). The CDR3 DNA follows: TGCAGTGCATCCGACAGGGCCGGGGCCGAAGCTTTCTTT. Translating gives CSASDRAGAEAFF.

This clonotype was seen a handful of times. This chain connects TRBV5-1 to TRBJ1-5, with D perhaps TRBD1 (6 bases). V lost 4 bases to trimming and J lost 5 bases, with 16 bases between them. The CDR3 is made up of 15 amino acids. Germline lookup yields CDR1 SGHRS and CDR2 YFSETQ. The CDR3 DNA is TGCGCCAGCAGCCCCGGACCGGGGGCAGATCAGCCCCAGCATTTT. It is translated as CASSPGPGADQPQHF.

The chain is built from TRBV28 and TRBJ2-2; tentative D call: TRBD2 (5 bases). This CDR3 spans 15 amino acids. V was clipped by 5 bases and J by 1 base, with 11 bases between them. Germline CDR1 reads MDHEN; CDR2 reads SYDVKM. CDR3 amino acids: CASSTTAGNTGELFF. The CDR3 DNA reads TGTGCCAGCAGTACAACGGCGGGGAACACCGGGGAGCTGTTTTTT.